Presented here are 31 T cell receptor beta chains from one specimen sequenced in a study of cytomegalovirus exposure and HLA in healthy donors. Primers for the PCR totalled 60 Vbeta and 13 Jbeta. Profiling relied on immunoSEQ multiplex PCR, and the TCRdb table lists in-frame clones only, not all of them. This sample carries 150,000 to 200,000 clones, roughly 88% of them seen once, and the ten largest clones take 1.2%. Sequences were obtained from PBMCs. The source of these receptors is a boy under 10 years old in good health and CMV-seronegative.

The genes are TRBV7-9 and TRBJ2-3, with 13 bases aligning to TRBD2. Germline CDR1 and CDR2: SEHNR and FQNEAQ (reference sequence). V dropped 5 bases and J dropped 5; count of bases not matched to a gene: 13. The CDR3 spans 18 residues. CDR3 DNA sequence: TGTGCCAGCAGCCGGACTAGCGGGAGCCCCATGAGGGGAGATACGCAGTATTTT. Its translation: CASSRTSGSPMRGDTQYF.

This chain joins TRBV6-5 and TRBJ1-1; 9 nucleotides agree with TRBD1. The CDR3 spans 14 residues. V shed 6 bases and J 3 bases; nucleotides not matched to a gene: 5. The germline gives CDR1 MNHEY, CDR2 SVGAGI. The CDR3 here is CASSDRGRDTEAFF. CDR3 nucleotide sequence: TGTGCCAGCAGCGACAGGGGGAGGGACACTGAAGCTTTCTTT.

This clone occurred once. The chain combines TRBV28 with TRBJ1-3; possibly TRBD1 for D (5 bases). Trimming stripped 5 bases from V and 5 bases from J, with 13 bases between. This CDR3 spans 14 amino acids. Germline V gene lookup returns CDR1 MDHEN and CDR2 SYDVKM. The CDR3 loop reads CASSEEGYRNTIYF. Written as DNA, the CDR3 is TGTGCCAGCAGTGAGGAGGGGTATCGAAACACCATATATTTT.

This clone was counted a single time. This rearrangement joins TRBV30 to TRBJ2-1, with TRBD2 matching 15 bases. The CDR3 is 16 residues long. CDR1 and CDR2 (germline): GTSNPN, SVGIG (reference sequence). The junction had 5 bases not matched to a gene; V was cut back by 1 base and J by 7 bases. The chain's CDR3 is CAWSETGLAGGNEQFF. CDR3 in DNA: TGTGCCTGGAGTGAGACGGGACTAGCGGGAGGTAATGAGCAGTTCTTC.

The gene calls are TRBV5-6 and TRBJ1-2, with TRBD1 as a possible D gene (5 bases). Germline V gene data show CDR1 as SGHDT and CDR2 as YYEEEE. The CDR3 contains 12 residues. V lost 3 bases, J lost 8 bases, and 11 bases lay in between. As DNA, the CDR3 is TGTGCCAGCAGCTACGTATCAGGGGGCTACACCTTC. This encodes CASSYVSGGYTF.

The chain uses TRBV6-5 and TRBJ2-7; TRBD1 matches at 7 bases. After removal of 4 bases from V and 0 bases from J, the junction contained 6 bases not matched to a gene. The CDR3 consists of 15 residues. Per germline, CDR1 MNHEY and CDR2 SVGAGI. The CDR3 DNA follows: TGTGCCAGCAGTTCTATCCGGGACAGCTCCTACGAGCAGTACTTC. Its protein product is CASSSIRDSSYEQYF.

V usage is TRBV30 and J usage is TRBJ1-1, with D perhaps TRBD1 (6 bases). This CDR3 spans 13 amino acids. Germline V CDR1 and CDR2: GTSNPN, SVGIG (reference sequence). V lost 3 bases and J 3 bases, leaving 11 bases between the germline ends. CDR3 in amino acids: CAWRRGQYTEAFF. CDR3 bases: TGTGCCTGGAGGCGAGGACAGTACACTGAAGCTTTCTTT.

This rearrangement joins TRBV5-1 to TRBJ2-3, with 9 bases that match TRBD1. Germline V gives CDR1 SGHRS, CDR2 YFSETQ. V gave up 0 bases and J gave up 4 bases; unmatched junction bases: 3. The CDR3 extends over 15 amino acids. CDR3 loop: CASSLGTGVADTQYF. The CDR3 nucleotides are TGCGCCAGCAGCTTGGGGACAGGGGTTGCAGATACGCAGTATTTT.

This chain connects TRBV7-2 to TRBJ2-1, with TRBD2 matching over 8 bases. Germline assignment: CDR1 SGHTA and CDR2 FQGNSA. The CDR3 runs to 17 residues. V shed 0 bases and J 4 bases; nucleotides not matched to a gene: 8. The CDR3 loop reads CASSLAEPTSGYNEQFF. CDR3 nucleotide sequence: TGTGCCAGCAGCTTAGCGGAGCCTACTAGCGGATACAATGAGCAGTTCTTC.

A note on this clone: This CDR3 is missing its conserved last phenylalanine or tryptophan, likely due to a read error. The chain carries TRBV10-2 and TRBJ1-1, with D perhaps matching TRBD1 (6 bases). This CDR3 spans 12 amino acids. V was cut by 3 bases and J by 6 bases, with 8 bases left in between. CDR1 is WSHSY and CDR2 is SAAADI in the germline V gene. The CDR3 region is CASSDGTPEAFL. The CDR3 DNA follows: TGCGCCAGCAGTGATGGGACACCTGAAGCTTTCCTT.

Details on this clone: The same CDR3 arises from other DNA sequences in this sample as well. The chain uses TRBV27 and TRBJ1-1, with D unclear. Trimming removed 0 bases at V and 1 base at J, with 6 bases between. Germline CDR1 and CDR2: MNHEY and SMNVEV (reference sequence). CDR3 size: 14 residues. Here the CDR3 reads CASSLSGGNTEAFF. CDR3 DNA sequence: TGTGCCAGCAGTTTATCAGGAGGGAACACTGAAGCTTTCTTT.

The chain joins TRBV5-1 to TRBJ1-3; maybe TRBD1 (6 bases). The V and J ends lost 5 bases and 0 bases respectively, with 21 bases between them. Germline assignment: CDR1 SGHRS and CDR2 YFSETQ. The CDR3 is made up of 18 amino acids. The CDR3 region has the DNA TGCGCCAGCAGGCGCAGGAAGGACAGACTGTCCTCTGGAAACACCATATATTTT. Residues: CASRRRKDRLSSGNTIYF.

CDR3 DNA: TGTGCAAGTCGCCCCCCAGGGGTTGGACGGGCCTACGAGCAGTACGTC. Encoded protein: CASRPPGVGRAYEQYV. This rearrangement joins TRBV12-2 to TRBJ2-7; the table names TRBD1, a call not compared with the DNA. TRBV12-2 is designated a pseudogene. CDR3 length equals 16 residues.

CDR3 bases: TGTGCCAGCAGTTATCTAGCGGGCGTCAACACCGGGGAGCTGTTTTTT. This gives the protein CASSYLAGVNTGELFF. The rearrangement joins TRBV7-9 to TRBJ2-2, with TRBD2 matching over 8 bases. There are 16 residues in the CDR3. The germline V gene has CDR1 SEHNR and CDR2 FQNEAQ (reference sequence). The J segment lost 2 bases and the V segment lost 6 bases, leaving 8 bases of the junction unmatched. Full variable domain (missing parts from reference TRBV7-9 and TRBJ2-2): DTGVSQNPRHKITKRGQNVTFRCDPISEHNRLYWYRQTLGQGPEFLTYFQNEAQLEKSRLLSDRFSAERPKGSFSTLEIQRTEQGDSAMYLCASSYLAGVNTGELFFGEGSRLTVL.

As DNA, the CDR3 is TGTGCCAGCAGTCGGGGAAGGAATCCAGAGACCCAGTACTTC. Amino acid sequence: CASSRGRNPETQYF. The V gene is TRBV6-5, the J gene TRBJ2-5; D might be TRBD2 (5 bases). The germline V and J ends were trimmed by 5 bases and 4 bases, with 14 bases remaining between them. Germline V gene data show CDR1 as MNHEY and CDR2 as SVGAGI. This CDR3 region has 14 residues.

V is TRBV9 and J is TRBJ1-2; TRBD1 might be the D (6 bases). This CDR3 comprises 14 residues. The ends were cut back, 3 bases at V and 0 bases at J, with 9 bases in the middle. CDR1 SGDLS and CDR2 YYNGEE come from the germline V gene. The DNA of the CDR3 is TGTGCCAGCAGCGCCGGACAGACTAACTATGGCTACACCTTC. Translation gives CASSAGQTNYGYTF.

V is TRBV6-6 and J is TRBJ1-2; weak D call: TRBD1 (5 bases). The ends were cut back, 2 bases at V and 1 base at J, with 11 bases in the middle. This CDR3 has 15 amino acids. The germline V gene encodes CDR1 MNHNY and CDR2 SVGAGI (reference sequence). CDR3 protein: CASSYPQTVNYGYTF. CDR3 coding DNA: TGTGCCAGCAGTTACCCACAGACAGTTAACTATGGCTACACCTTC.

This clone was detected a few times. This chain uses TRBV13 with TRBJ2-5, with TRBD2 matching over 9 bases. Trimming cost V 5 bases and J 1 base; bases outside gene matches: 5. From germline, CDR1 is PRHDT and CDR2 FYEKMQ (reference sequence). The CDR3 covers 15 residues. CDR3 DNA: TGTGCCAGCAGCCGTAGCGGGAGCCTCCAAGAGACCCAGTACTTC. This translates into CASSRSGSLQETQYF.

This rearrangement joins TRBV18 to TRBJ1-3, with D tentatively TRBD1 (5 bases). This CDR3 region has 17 residues. CDR1 and CDR2 (germline): KGHSH, LQKENI. V was shortened by 1 base and J by 4 bases, with 17 bases between the two germline ends. CDR3 loop: CASSPQRDSSGGNTIYF. The CDR3 DNA is TGTGCCAGCTCACCACAGCGGGACTCCTCCGGAGGAAACACCATATATTTT.

This clone is a singleton in its sample. The V and J genes are TRBV6-5 and TRBJ2-1, with 10 positions matching TRBD2. V shed 4 bases, J shed 4 bases, and the junction held 4 bases outside the gene matches. Germline CDR1 reads MNHEY; CDR2 reads SVGAGI. The CDR3 has 15 residues. Here the CDR3 DNA reads TGTGCCAGCAGTTTCGGGACTAGCGCGTACAATGAGCAGTTCTTC. Amino acids: CASSFGTSAYNEQFF.

The gene calls are TRBV7-2 and TRBJ1-2; TRBD1 agrees at 9 bases. This CDR3 comprises 16 residues. Germline assignment: CDR1 SGHTA and CDR2 FQGNSA. The junction had 8 bases not matched to a gene; V was cut back by 2 bases and J by 4 bases. In DNA, the CDR3 is TGTGCCAGCAGCTTAAGCGGACAGGGGAGATCCTATGGCTACACCTTC. It yields the protein CASSLSGQGRSYGYTF. Complete variable domain (other parts from reference TRBV7-2 and TRBJ1-2): GAGVSQSPSNKVTEKGKDVELRCDPISGHTALYWYRQSLGQGLEFLIYFQGNSAPDKSGLPSDRFSAERTGGSVSTLTIQRTQQEDSAVYLCASSLSGQGRSYGYTFGSGTRLTVV.

The chain has TRBV19 and TRBJ2-3, with 14 bases aligning to TRBD2. The J segment lost 1 base and the V segment lost 3 bases, leaving 3 bases of the junction unmatched. This CDR3 comprises 17 residues. Germline loops: CDR1 LNHDA, CDR2 SQIVND (reference sequence). CDR3 DNA: TGTGCCAGTAGTATCTCGGGACTAGCGGGAGGCACAGATACGCAGTATTTT. Translation: CASSISGLAGGTDTQYF.

This rearrangement joins TRBV7-9 to TRBJ2-1; D possibly corresponds to TRBD2 (6 bases). CDR3 length: 15 amino acids. Germline CDR1 is SEHNR and CDR2 is FQNEAQ (reference sequence). V shed 3 bases and J shed 5 bases, with 14 bases lying between them. CDR3 residues: CASSFPRDFHNEQFF. The CDR3 region has the DNA TGTGCCAGCAGCTTTCCACGGGACTTTCACAATGAGCAGTTCTTC.

The chain joins TRBV18 to TRBJ1-3; D is uncertain. Germline loops: CDR1 KGHSH, CDR2 LQKENI. Trimming shortened V by 1 base and J by 2 bases, and 6 bases separated the two germline ends. The CDR3 runs to 14 residues. As DNA, the CDR3 is TGTGCCAGCTCACCACGGGCTGCTGGAAACACCATATATTTT. This translates into CASSPRAAGNTIYF.

The chain has TRBV6-6 and TRBJ2-1, with TRBD2 identical over 11 bases. V gave up 5 bases and J gave up 7 bases; unmatched junction bases: 4. CDR3 length: 14 residues. Germline CDR1 MNHNY, CDR2 SVGAGI (reference sequence). The CDR3: CASSLAGGRNEQFF. The CDR3 coding sequence is TGTGCCAGCAGTCTAGCGGGGGGTAGGAATGAGCAGTTCTTC.

This clone was seen only once. The V call is TRBV18, the J call TRBJ2-1, with 10 nucleotides matching TRBD2. This CDR3 region has 15 residues. Germline CDR1 and CDR2: KGHSH and LQKENI. V gave up 3 bases and J gave up 6 bases; unmatched junction bases: 5. CDR3 coding DNA: TGTGCCAGCTCACCGCAGCGGGAGGGGGCCAATGAGCAGTTCTTC. As protein: CASSPQREGANEQFF.

This clone was observed a single time. This chain connects TRBV7-9 to TRBJ1-1, with a weak D call TRBD1 (6 bases). Germline values: CDR1 SEHNR, CDR2 FQNEAQ (reference sequence). This CDR3 contains 18 residues. V lost 1 base and J lost 4, with 22 bases in between. The CDR3 loop is CASSLDGRGINKVTEAFF. CDR3 DNA sequence: TGTGCCAGCAGCTTAGATGGTAGGGGGATTAATAAGGTCACTGAAGCTTTCTTT.

The V gene is TRBV18, the J gene TRBJ2-5; D is perhaps TRBD2 (6 bases). Per the germline V gene, CDR1 is KGHSH and CDR2 is LQKENI. V was trimmed by 5 bases and J by 1 base, leaving 8 bases between them. The CDR3 totals 13 residues. The CDR3 loop reads CASSGTPQETQYF. In nucleotides, the CDR3 is TGTGCCAGCTCAGGGACTCCCCAAGAGACCCAGTACTTC.

This chain connects TRBV19 to TRBJ2-1; 10 bases are a match to TRBD2. There are 16 residues in the CDR3. Germline V CDR1 and CDR2: LNHDA, SQIVND (reference sequence). After removal of 7 bases from V and 5 bases from J, the junction contained 11 bases not matched to a gene. The CDR3 is CASTKAGGPPDNEQFF. CDR3 sequence (DNA): TGTGCCAGTACTAAAGCGGGAGGGCCTCCTGACAATGAGCAGTTCTTC.

The chain joins TRBV5-1 to TRBJ1-2; the match to TRBD1 covers 7 bases. V lost 5 bases, J lost 0 bases, and 7 bases stayed unmatched. CDR1 SGHRS and CDR2 YFSETQ come from the germline V gene. This CDR3 has 15 amino acids. The chain's CDR3 is CASRGTVDANYGYTF. DNA of the CDR3: TGCGCCAGCAGAGGGACAGTCGACGCTAACTATGGCTACACCTTC.

The V call is TRBV5-1, the J call TRBJ2-5; D gene ambiguous. The CDR3 length is 15 residues. The germline V and J ends were trimmed by 0 bases and 1 base, with 10 bases remaining between them. Germline CDR1 SGHRS, CDR2 YFSETQ. CDR3 sequence: CASSLGSGGQETQYF. In nucleotides, the CDR3 is TGCGCCAGCAGCTTGGGTTCAGGTGGCCAAGAGACCCAGTACTTC.